Shown below are 22 T cell receptor beta chains from a single sample sequenced in a study of blood T cell repertoires in COVID-19. Profiling relied on immunoSEQ multiplex PCR, and the TCRdb table lists in-frame clones only, not all of them. Among about 21,000 clones, approximately 80% were seen once, and the ten largest hold about a fifth. Sequencing was carried out using peripheral blood. The receptors shown here come from a man aged 80 or over with active or convalescent COVID-19.

The chain combines TRBV4-1 with TRBJ1-1; D is perhaps TRBD1 (6 bases). The CDR3 contains 17 residues. V lost 2 bases to trimming and J lost 0 bases, with 16 bases between them. The V gene's germline CDR1 is MGHRA and CDR2 YSYEKL. The CDR3 region has the DNA TGCGCCAGCAGCCAAATAGCACAGGGATCCATGAACACTGAAGCTTTCTTT. It yields the protein CASSQIAQGSMNTEAFF.

This clone is a singleton in its sample. This chain connects TRBV11-2 to TRBJ2-7; D is ambiguous. Germline CDR1 SGHAT, CDR2 FQNNGV. This CDR3 has 14 amino acids. Trimming took off 4 bases at V and 3 bases at J, with 13 bases between the two ends. CDR3 sequence (DNA): TGTGCCAGCAGCTCATCTACCGGTGGCTACGAGCAGTACTTC. Its protein is CASSSSTGGYEQYF.

This sequence joins TRBV11-2 and TRBJ2-5; D is ambiguous. CDR1 and CDR2 from the germline V gene are SGHAT and FQNNGV. The V end lost 0 bases, the J end lost 5 bases, and 4 bases lay between the germline ends. This CDR3 spans 12 amino acids. CDR3 nucleotides: TGTGCCAGCAGCTTAGATCGGGAGACCCAGTACTTC. The encoded protein is CASSLDRETQYF.

The chain carries TRBV3-1 (or the pseudogene TRBV3-2) and TRBJ1-5, with D unclear. The germline V and J ends were trimmed by 0 bases and 0 bases, with 6 bases remaining between them. CDR3 length: 15 residues. Germline lookup yields CDR1 LGHDT and CDR2 YNNKEL (reference sequence). The CDR3 loop is CASSQDSYSNQPQHF. The CDR3 DNA reads TGTGCCAGCAGCCAAGACAGTTATAGCAATCAGCCCCAGCATTTT.

V is TRBV10-1 and J is TRBJ1-4, with TRBD1 matching over 7 bases. The CDR3 covers 16 residues. The germline gives CDR1 WNHNN, CDR2 SYGVQD (reference sequence). After removal of 4 bases from V and 8 bases from J, the junction contained 13 bases not matched to a gene. The CDR3 is CASSGGPGTVYEKLFF. CDR3 DNA sequence: TGCGCCAGCAGTGGGGGACCCGGGACAGTTTACGAAAAACTGTTTTTT.

The chain links TRBV18 to TRBJ2-1, with 11 bases fitting TRBD2. Germline loops: CDR1 KGHSH, CDR2 LQKENI. The CDR3 consists of 14 residues. With V trimmed by 6 bases and J by 8 bases, 6 bases remained unmatched. The CDR3: CASSRSGGADEQFF. Written as DNA, the CDR3 is TGTGCCAGCTCGCGTAGCGGGGGGGCCGATGAGCAGTTCTTC.

The chain carries TRBV10-3 and TRBJ2-1, with 10 bases fitting TRBD1. CDR1 and CDR2 from the germline V gene are ENHRY and SYGVKD. The CDR3 extends over 16 amino acids. V lost 2 bases, J lost 8 bases, and 9 bases stayed unmatched. CDR3 loop: CAISEPGQGRSHEQFF. The CDR3 DNA sequence: TGTGCCATCAGTGAGCCGGGACAGGGGCGGTCCCATGAGCAGTTCTTC.

The chain is built from TRBV2 and TRBJ2-3; TRBD2 matches 9 bases. The CDR3 sequence is 14 residues long. V lost 10 bases and J lost 5; bases outside the gene matches: 10. The V gene's germline CDR1 is SNHLY and CDR2 FYNNEI. In DNA, the CDR3 is TGTGCCACCGGGGGGCGGGAGGGCCTAGATACGCAGTATTTT. This codes for CATGGREGLDTQYF.

The V and J genes are TRBV27 and TRBJ2-7, with 9 bases lining up with TRBD1. Germline trimming cut 8 bases from V and 1 base from J; bases unmatched to any gene: 6. In germline, CDR1 is MNHEY, CDR2 SMNVEV (reference sequence). The CDR3 loop spans 14 amino acids. CDR3 protein: CASRSGTGSYEQYF. The CDR3, as DNA: TGTGCCAGCCGTTCCGGGACAGGGTCCTACGAGCAGTACTTC.

This rearrangement joins TRBV19 to TRBJ1-4; D unclear. Germline V gives CDR1 LNHDA, CDR2 SQIVND (reference sequence). V lost 7 bases, J lost 6 bases, and 18 bases lay in between. The CDR3 has 15 amino acids. Here the CDR3 reads CASINLAAGDEKLFF. DNA for the CDR3: TGTGCCAGTATAAATCTAGCCGCGGGAGATGAAAAACTGTTTTTT.

V is TRBV2 and J is TRBJ1-1; D remains ambiguous. CDR1 is SNHLY, CDR2 FYNNEI, per germline. V gave up 6 bases and J gave up 1 base, with 9 bases separating them. CDR3 length equals 13 residues. CDR3 sequence reads: CASSVRGNTEAFF. CDR3 sequence (DNA): TGTGCCAGCAGCGTACGGGGGAACACTGAAGCTTTCTTT.

The genes are TRBV2 and TRBJ2-3, with TRBD2 matching 7 bases. The germline CDR1 and CDR2 sequences are SNHLY and FYNNEI. CDR3 length: 14 amino acids. V dropped 4 bases and J dropped 1; count of bases not matched to a gene: 2. The CDR3 nucleotides read TGTGCCAGCAGTGCTCTAGCGGGCACAGATACGCAGTATTTT. Amino acids: CASSALAGTDTQYF. Full variable domain (remainder filled in from reference TRBV2 and TRBJ2-3): EPEVTQTPSHQVTQMGQEVILRCVPISNHLYFYWYRQILGQKVEFLVSFYNNEISEKSEIFDDQFSVERPDGSNFTLKIRSTKLEDSAMYFCASSALAGTDTQYFGPGTRLTVL.

CDR3 sequence (DNA): TGTGCCACCAGCAGAGATCGGGGGGCCGGGACCTACGAGCAGTACTTC. Amino acid sequence: CATSRDRGAGTYEQYF. This chain uses TRBV15 with TRBJ2-7, with a weak D call TRBD2 (7 bases). Looked up from germline, CDR1 is LNHNV and CDR2 is YYDKDF (reference sequence). V lost 0 bases, J lost 2 bases, and 14 bases lay in between. The CDR3 spans 16 residues.

This clone was seen just once. J is TRBJ1-2 and V is TRBV3-1 (or the pseudogene TRBV3-2); a weak D match, TRBD1 (5 bases). This CDR3 comprises 14 residues. The V gene's germline CDR1 is LGHDT and CDR2 YNNKEL (reference sequence). The V end lost 5 bases, the J end lost 8 bases, and 18 bases lay between the germline ends. CDR3 nucleotides: TGTGCCAGCAGCGGGGAGGGCAGGGCGCGGGGCTACACCTTC. Translation gives CASSGEGRARGYTF.

With regard to this clone: The junction differs from germline at one of its ends, possibly a read error. This rearrangement joins TRBV19 to TRBJ2-3; TRBD2 matches 12 bases. Germline values: CDR1 LNHDA, CDR2 SQIVND (reference sequence). CDR3 length equals 15 residues. The CDR3 DNA follows: TGTGCCAGTAGACTAGCGGGAGGCCGCACGGATACGCAGTATTTT. Protein product: CASRLAGGRTDTQYF. Looking up the rest from reference TRBV19 and TRBJ2-3 gives the full variable domain: DGGITQSPKYLFRKEGQNVTLSCEQNLNHDAMYWYRQDPGQGLRLIYYSQIVNDFQKGDIAEGYSVSREKKESFPLTVTSAQKNPTAFYLCASRLAGGRTDTQYFGPGTRLTVL.

The rearrangement joins TRBV5-1 to TRBJ2-3; 7 positions agree with TRBD2. V shed 3 bases and J 4 bases; nucleotides not matched to a gene: 17. Per germline, CDR1 SGHRS and CDR2 YFSETQ. This CDR3 spans 18 amino acids. CDR3 in amino acids: CASSWQLQLAPLADTQYF. CDR3 nucleotide sequence: TGCGCCAGCAGCTGGCAACTCCAACTAGCGCCTCTAGCAGATACGCAGTATTTT.

The CDR3 region has the DNA TGTGCCAGCAGCCTAGTTCGGACAGCGAACACTGAAGCTTTCTTT. Its translation: CASSLVRTANTEAFF. The gene calls are TRBV7-2 and TRBJ1-1; tentatively, D is TRBD1 (6 bases). The germline V gene has CDR1 SGHTA and CDR2 FQGNSA. CDR3 length: 15 residues. The germline V and J ends were trimmed by 5 bases and 1 base, with 14 bases remaining between them.

This clone counts as medium-sized. The V gene is TRBV6-2 or TRBV6-3, the J gene TRBJ2-1; 9 bases map to TRBD1. Germline CDR1 reads MNHEY; CDR2 reads SVGEGT. The CDR3 runs to 15 residues. The junction had 7 bases not matched to a gene; V was cut back by 6 bases and J by 4 bases. The CDR3 nucleotides read TGTGCCAGCAGCTTAGGACAGGGGAGTTACAATGAGCAGTTCTTC. Translated: CASSLGQGSYNEQFF.

The chain recombines TRBV24-1 with TRBJ1-2; no clear D. This CDR3 region has 13 residues. Trimming cost V 7 bases and J 3 bases, with 11 bases left between them. Germline CDR1 KGHDR, CDR2 SFDVKD. CDR3 in amino acids: CATRSLEDYGYTF. The DNA for the CDR3 is TGTGCCACCAGGAGTCTGGAGGACTATGGCTACACCTTC.

V and J are TRBV7-8 and TRBJ1-4, with D possibly TRBD1 on 6 matching bases. CDR3 length: 16 amino acids. Germline CDR1 and CDR2: SGHVS and FQNEAQ. V lost 0 bases to trimming and J lost 4 bases, with 12 bases between them. CDR3 bases: TGTGCCAGCAGCTTAGCGTTGGACAGACGTAATGAAAAACTGTTTTTT. Protein: CASSLALDRRNEKLFF.

This clone was detected once. The chain employs TRBV30 and TRBJ2-2, with 7 bases identical to TRBD2. The ends lost 4 bases at V and 0 bases at J; junction bases unmatched: 2. CDR3 size: 14 residues. Germline assignment: CDR1 GTSNPN and CDR2 SVGIG (reference sequence). The CDR3 bases are TGTGCCTGGAAGGCGGGAGCGAACACCGGGGAGCTGTTTTTT. It yields the protein CAWKAGANTGELFF.

CDR3: CASSLGSRNTGELFF. Here the CDR3 DNA reads TGTGCCAGCAGCCTGGGGAGCCGGAACACCGGGGAGCTGTTTTTT. The chain carries TRBV7-2 and TRBJ2-2; tentatively, D is TRBD2 (5 bases). The germline V gene has CDR1 SGHTA and CDR2 FQGNSA. This CDR3 is 15 amino acids long. The V and J ends lost 5 bases and 1 base respectively, with 11 bases between them.